This T cell receptor (beta chain) was sequenced in a study of T-cell memory formation after mild COVID-19. This clonotype appeared a few times. Its cognate antigen is unknown. Whole-study findings and limits: Researchers report contracting CD4+ clones mostly in CM and EM, with CD8+ clones in EMRA.

TCRdb itself ran the 5' RACE reads through MiXCR, one entry per CDR3 protein. The sample includes about 320,000 distinct CDR3 sequences, around 15% of them seen just once. V shed 1 base and J shed 6 bases, with 13 bases lying between them. CDR1 LGHNA and CDR2 YNFKEQ come from the germline V gene. This CDR3 is built from 14 residues. Sequenced material: PBMCs or a T cell subset sorted from them (not recorded which). The chain recombines TRBV4-2 with TRBJ2-7, with D possibly TRBD2 on 5 matching bases. The receptor was isolated from a man in his late teens or twenties who had mild COVID-19 (a few samples of this study predate the infection). Cell type and time point are not known. The CDR3 sequence is CASSQAGSTSEQYF. CDR3 DNA sequence: TGTGCCAGCAGCCAAGCGGGAAGCACGAGCGAGCAGTACTTC.